The T cell receptor (beta chain) under discussion was sequenced for a study of shared clonotypes between healthy human individuals (dated by TCRdb to the early 2020s). Study-level background: The cohort included a few men and a couple of women between 18 and 49 years of age. To increase sequencing depth and limit assay-specific biases, TCR repertoire library preparation and sequencing were carried out by different laboratories using diverse techniques. For each donor, CD4 naive and CD4 memory were each run on three plates, CD8 naive on two plates, and CD8 memory on one plate. Between about 0.8 and 9 billion PBMCs per donor were obtained by leukapheresis. To estimate repertoire size and how much clonotype sharing occurs between individuals, the study deeply sequenced the blood TCR repertoires of five healthy adults.

Using the deep immunoSEQ assay, TCR CDR3 regions were amplified from genomic DNA by multiplex PCR. Extracted genomic DNA from each cell subset was spread evenly across all wells of several immunoSEQ 96-well plates, with each plate serving as a replicate. For sorted subsets, 150 to 250 ng of genomic DNA, equivalent to around 29,000 T cell genomes, went into each replicate PCR. Purified libraries were measured with a Qubit 3.0 fluorometer, size-checked on a Bioanalyzer 2100, and measured again with the KAPA Library Quantification kit. Each immunoSEQ 96-well plate was sequenced on its own single-read 150-cycle Illumina NextSeq 550 flow cell. Per the source publication's procedure: Because the immunoSEQ output included only junctional sequences and no quality scores, the filtering could not be the same as the filtering used for full-length reads. Sequences were annotated with PyIR, a Python wrapper for IgBLAST v1.9, using IMGT germline references to assign V/J genes and CDR3. Reads were removed for weak V/J assignments (E-value above 1e-6), missing CDR3, stop codons, out-of-frame junctions, or ambiguous translated residues. V3J clonotypes were defined as sequences sharing an identical inferred V gene, J gene, and CDR3 amino acid sequence. Percentage overlap between repertoires was calculated by dividing the number of shared unique clonotypes by the size of the smaller repertoire. Richness of each repertoire was evaluated using RTK rarefaction, the Chao1 estimator, and Recon v2.1 estimates of unobserved clonotypes. OLGA was used to compute generation probabilities for all TCRbeta clonotypes that the gDNA method yielded from a few donors. TCRdb holds this immuneACCESS table with in-frame rearrangements only. Some clones are missing; in checked studies, unresolved V genes explain under half, and the rest has no known cause. V, J and clone size are those of that table, while D and trimming were read from the DNA. In this sample the table shows roughly 2.2 million clones, more than 80% of which occur a single time. The ten largest clonotypes hold 0.39% of the sample.

The CDR3 holds 13 amino acids from the cysteine to the phenylalanine. Solely the CDR3 DNA is kept, with 39 bases framed from the first base. CDR1 SQVTM and CDR2 ANQGSEA are derived from the germline V gene. Trimming costs V 4 bases and J 1 base, and their ends lie 10 bases apart. On this clone itself: What this receptor recognizes is not known. Base qualities are missing; no much larger clone stands one base away.

What the study reported, not specific to this receptor: Compared with non-shared clonotypes, clonotypes shared by all four sorted-subset donors had higher generation probabilities. Naive subsets generally had larger estimated clonotype richness than memory subsets. Sampling was restricted to blood, and TCR repertoires in tissue are likely to differ from TCR repertoires in blood. Pairwise subsampling indicated that sequencing depth was expected to affect the degree of clonotype sharing among donors. The small number of donors limited the genetic and exposure-history diversity represented. When several donors were compared, the shared fraction of clonotypes was around 4.6% for naive CD4, approximately 3.5% for naive CD8, 2% to 2.5% for memory CD4, and 0.3% to 0.5% for memory CD8. Incomplete sequencing was indicated by rarefaction of sorted-subset datasets, despite the large sequencing depth.

The donors were healthy, HIV-negative adults who had no recently reported acute infections or vaccinations. All donors were Caucasian adults living in Nashville, Tennessee, USA. Magnetic negative selection was used to enrich CD4+ T cells, after which naive cells were positively selected on CD45RA and the negative fraction became the memory subset. After blood collection by leukapheresis, PBMCs were isolated using Ficoll-Histopaque density gradient centrifugation and then cryopreserved in the vapor phase of liquid nitrogen. Purity and quantity of every magnetically sorted T cell population were checked by analytical flow cytometry. Genomic DNA was isolated from each sorted fraction and quantified by UV absorbance on a Nanodrop 2000c.

The sequence came from a man aged 18 to 30 in good health. Some clones in this sample may be carry-over from other donors' samples. Sequenced material: naive CD4+ T cells from PBMCs. In the paper's terms, the cell subset or site label means: CD45RA+ positively selected. The chain uses TRBV29-1 and TRBJ1-2; no D segment can be confidently identified. The DNA reads TGCAGCGTTGGAACCGAGTTTAACTATGGCTACACCTTC. The translation is CSVGTEFNYGYTF.